This T cell receptor (beta chain) was recorded in a study of spatial heterogeneity in lung cancer. Looked up from germline, CDR1 is SEHNR and CDR2 is FQNEAQ (reference sequence). This CDR3 spans 15 amino acids. The V segment lost 6 bases and the J segment 2 bases; nucleotides outside the gene matches: 9. Of note for this clonotype: The antigen remains undetermined.

Time point specified: sample taken at primary tumor resection. Sequencing was performed on whole RNA extracted from tumor and nontumor lung tissue, or from frozen PBMC, and the material was left unsorted. Study-wide results and limits: Blood showed ubiquitous tumor TCRs more often at resection than at routine follow-up.

TCRdb fed the 5' RACE reads into MiXCR, producing one record per CDR3 protein. The repertoire holds 24,000 or so distinct CDR3 sequences, with about 3% as singletons. The TCR was taken from a female donor with early-stage non-small cell lung cancer. Source: PBMCs, taken at surgery. This chain links TRBV7-9 with TRBJ2-5, with 7 bases that match TRBD2. CDR3 nucleotide sequence: TGTGCCAGCAGTCGGCGAGCGGGGAGTCAAGAGACCCAGTACTTC. It translates to CASSRRAGSQETQYF.